This record covers a single T cell receptor (beta chain). Antigen unknown. Germline V gene data show CDR1 as SGDLS and CDR2 as YYNGEE. J lost 1 base, V lost 3 bases, and 1 base had no gene match. The CDR3 sequence is 16 residues long. The protocol was immunoSEQ multiplex PCR, while the TCRdb copy is restricted to in-frame clones and leaves out a portion. Among over 50,000 clones, around four fifths were seen once, and the ten largest hold about 4.7%. The sample originates from a study of OX40 agonist ivuxolimab in advanced cancers. In the study overall: Of mixed ages from about 23 to 90 and averaging about 56 years, the group was around 78% male. Partial responses occurred in Three dose-escalation patients, one with hepatocellular carcinoma and two with cutaneous melanoma. Overall study results and limits: Researchers did not establish what antigens the expanded peripheral T cells target. Both CD4+ and CD8+ T cell populations in blood had undergone clonal expansion by week 6 at 0.1 to 3.0 mg/kg.

The receptor was isolated from an adult with an advanced solid tumor such as melanoma, head and neck, liver or kidney cancer. The chain combines TRBV9 with TRBJ2-3; 14 bases fit TRBD2. The input for sequencing was CD4+ or CD8+ T cells sorted from blood, taken in a trial of the OX40 agonist ivuxolimab. CDR3 amino acids: CASSGGLAGGTDTQYF. The CDR3 DNA follows: TGTGCCAGCAGCGGGGGACTAGCGGGAGGCACAGATACGCAGTATTTT.